The 19 T cell receptor beta chains presented below share a single source sample, sequenced in a study of T cell responses to AZD1222 COVID-19 vaccine. Generated by immunoSEQ multiplex PCR, the TCRdb table keeps only in-frame clones and is missing some. This sample has tens of thousands of clones; approximately 88% occur once, and the top ten carry about 2.5%. The sequences come from peripheral blood, collected 28 days after the second AZD1222 dose. The receptors stem from an adult who received the AZD1222 COVID-19 vaccine.

This chain connects TRBV2 to TRBJ1-5; 8 nucleotides align to TRBD1. The CDR3 runs to 15 residues. Germline trimming cut 8 bases from V and 4 bases from J; bases unmatched to any gene: 10. Germline V gene data show CDR1 as SNHLY and CDR2 as FYNNEI. CDR3 DNA sequence: TGTGCCAGCGGAAAGGGACAGGTCCAAAATCAGCCCCAGCATTTT. Translation gives CASGKGQVQNQPQHF.

V and J are TRBV19 and TRBJ1-1, with D unresolved. The CDR3 runs to 17 residues. Germline V gene sequence: CDR1 LNHDA, CDR2 SQIVND (reference sequence). The V end lost 1 base, the J end lost 1 base, and 16 bases lay between the germline ends. The CDR3 loop is CASSIVRGHSQNTEAFF. The DNA for the CDR3 is TGTGCCAGTAGTATAGTCAGAGGGCACAGTCAGAACACTGAAGCTTTCTTT. Complete variable domain (other parts from reference TRBV19 and TRBJ1-1): DGGITQSPKYLFRKEGQNVTLSCEQNLNHDAMYWYRQDPGQGLRLIYYSQIVNDFQKGDIAEGYSVSREKKESFPLTVTSAQKNPTAFYLCASSIVRGHSQNTEAFFGQGTRLTVV.

This chain joins TRBV10-3 and TRBJ1-6; maybe TRBD1 (6 bases). This CDR3 is built from 14 residues. From germline, CDR1 is ENHRY and CDR2 SYGVKD. Trimming took 2 bases from V and 9 from J, leaving 11 bases between them. The CDR3 DNA is TGTGCCATCAGTGAGACAGGGTCGGGTTCACCCCTCCACTTT. Protein sequence: CAISETGSGSPLHF.

This clone was observed a handful of times. This chain connects TRBV4-3 to TRBJ2-7; tentatively, D is TRBD2 (5 bases). The CDR3 spans 15 residues. The V and J ends lost 0 bases and 6 bases respectively, with 15 bases between them. CDR1 LGHNA and CDR2 YSLEER come from the germline V gene. As DNA, the CDR3 is TGCGCCAGCAGCCAAGATCGGTGGGAGCGATCCGAGCAGTACTTC. Its protein product is CASSQDRWERSEQYF.

The gene calls are TRBV6-5 and TRBJ2-2; D is uncertain. The CDR3 spans 14 residues. V dropped 6 bases and J dropped 6 bases, with 14 bases sitting between them. Germline-derived CDR1 and CDR2 are MNHEY and SVGAGI. CDR3 region: CASSRNSWAGELFF. The CDR3 bases are TGTGCCAGCAGCCGAAATAGTTGGGCCGGGGAGCTGTTTTTT.

V usage is TRBV7-2 and J usage is TRBJ2-3; D remains ambiguous. V was pared by 0 bases and J by 2 bases, with 3 bases between. The CDR3 totals 13 residues. Germline V CDR1 and CDR2: SGHTA, FQGNSA. The CDR3 DNA reads as TGTGCCAGCAGCTTAGCTCACACAGATACGCAGTATTTT. It translates to CASSLAHTDTQYF. The full variable domain, its missing parts supplied by reference TRBV7-2 and TRBJ2-3, is GAGVSQSPSNKVTEKGKDVELRCDPISGHTALYWYRQSLGQGLEFLIYFQGNSAPDKSGLPSDRFSAERTGGSVSTLTIQRTQQEDSAVYLCASSLAHTDTQYFGPGTRLTVL.

In its sample, this clone was seen a few times. This rearrangement joins TRBV7-2 to TRBJ1-1; D gene unclear. The CDR3 contains 12 residues. CDR1 and CDR2 (germline): SGHTA, FQGNSA. Trimming removed 3 bases at V and 0 bases at J, with 2 bases between. CDR3 residues: CASSFLNTEAFF. As DNA, the CDR3 is TGTGCCAGCAGCTTTCTGAACACTGAAGCTTTCTTT.

The rearrangement uses TRBV11-2 and TRBJ1-1, with a weak D call TRBD1 (5 bases). Looked up from germline, CDR1 is SGHAT and CDR2 is FQNNGV. V gave up 5 bases and J gave up 4 bases, with 14 bases separating them. This CDR3 is 14 amino acids long. The DNA for the CDR3 is TGTGCCAGCAGCCTTCCTGGGCAGGGCACTGAAGCTTTCTTT. Translation: CASSLPGQGTEAFF.

The rearrangement links TRBV5-8 to TRBJ2-7; D gene uncertain. Trimming removed 2 bases from V and 7 bases from J, with 13 bases in between. Germline V lookup: CDR1 SGHTS, CDR2 YDEGEE. The CDR3 loop spans 13 amino acids. The chain's CDR3 is CASSLRASLEQYF. DNA of the CDR3: TGTGCCAGCAGCTTAAGAGCCTCCTTGGAGCAGTACTTC.

The rearrangement joins TRBV2 to TRBJ2-1, with 7 positions matching TRBD1. V lost 7 bases to trimming and J lost 0 bases; unmatched junction nucleotides: 3. The CDR3 covers 14 residues. The germline V gene encodes CDR1 SNHLY and CDR2 FYNNEI. Here the CDR3 reads CASTGQVSYNEQFF. The CDR3 DNA follows: TGTGCCAGCACCGGACAGGTCTCCTACAATGAGCAGTTCTTC.

This chain joins TRBV10-3 and TRBJ2-7; perhaps TRBD1 as D (6 bases). The length of the CDR3 is 11 residues. Germline CDR1 and CDR2: ENHRY and SYGVKD. Between the trimmed V and J ends, which lost 10 bases and 3 bases, there was a span of 10 bases. The CDR3 region is CASGQYYEQYF. The CDR3 bases are TGTGCCAGTGGACAGTACTACGAGCAGTACTTC.

The rearrangement joins TRBV6-5 to TRBJ2-3, with D unclear. The CDR3 sequence is 14 residues long. Deletions cut 4 bases from V and 1 base from J, with 9 bases between. Germline V gene data show CDR1 as MNHEY and CDR2 as SVGAGI. This chain's CDR3 is CASSSGLRTDTQYF. The CDR3 bases are TGTGCCAGCAGTTCCGGCCTCCGCACAGATACGCAGTATTTT.

The chain's CDR3 is CASSQEADRVGTGELFF. In DNA form, the CDR3 reads TGCGCCAGCAGCCAAGAGGCCGACAGGGTAGGGACCGGGGAGCTGTTTTTT. The chain joins TRBV4-3 to TRBJ2-2, with TRBD1 matching over 7 bases. The CDR3 is made up of 17 amino acids. Germline V gene lookup returns CDR1 LGHNA and CDR2 YSLEER. V gave up 0 bases and J gave up 5 bases; unmatched junction bases: 9.

The chain links TRBV28 to TRBJ1-2, with 8 bases that match TRBD1. Germline V CDR1 and CDR2: MDHEN, SYDVKM. The CDR3 sequence is 14 residues long. V shed 5 bases and J 3 bases; nucleotides not matched to a gene: 5. Here the CDR3 DNA reads TGTGCCAGCAGTCTCAGGGGGCTAGACTATGGCTACACCTTC. This sequence encodes CASSLRGLDYGYTF.

The genes are TRBV6-5 and TRBJ1-1, with D possibly being TRBD1 (5 bases). Germline loops: CDR1 MNHEY, CDR2 SVGAGI. The CDR3 loop spans 14 amino acids. Trimming shortened V by 4 bases and J by 3 bases, and 12 bases separated the two germline ends. CDR3: CASSSGFYDTEAFF. The CDR3 DNA reads TGTGCCAGCAGTTCAGGGTTTTATGACACTGAAGCTTTCTTT.

The V and J genes are TRBV5-4 and TRBJ2-2; D possibly matches TRBD1 or TRBD2 (5 bases each). Trimming took off 3 bases at V and 6 bases at J, with 18 bases between the two ends. The germline gives CDR1 SGHNT, CDR2 YYREEE (reference sequence). The CDR3 totals 16 residues. For the CDR3, the DNA is TGTGCCAGCAGCTGGGGTTATCTGGGGGAACCCGGGGAGCTGTTTTTT. This gives the protein CASSWGYLGEPGELFF.

The rearrangement uses TRBV2 and TRBJ2-1; 14 bases fit TRBD2. The CDR3 spans 15 residues. Per germline, CDR1 SNHLY and CDR2 FYNNEI. V was clipped by 8 bases and J by 8 bases; unmatched bases: 8. CDR3 nucleotides: TGTGCCAGCGGTAGACTAGCGGGGGGGCCGGATGAGCAGTTCTTC. Its translation: CASGRLAGGPDEQFF.

V and J are TRBV28 and TRBJ1-1; 7 bases agree with TRBD1. The germline gives CDR1 MDHEN, CDR2 SYDVKM. V lost 5 bases, J lost 8 bases, and 5 bases stayed unmatched. This CDR3 is 12 amino acids long. This chain's CDR3 is CASSGQVGEAFF. Written as DNA, the CDR3 is TGTGCCAGCAGTGGACAGGTGGGAGAAGCTTTCTTT.

CDR3 DNA: TGCAGCGGGACAACCTACAATGAGCAGTTCTTC. As protein: CSGTTYNEQFF. V and J are TRBV29-1 and TRBJ2-1, with D maybe TRBD1 (5 bases). CDR3 length equals 11 residues. Trimming cost V 7 bases and J 2 bases, with 6 bases left between them. From germline, CDR1 is SQVTM and CDR2 ANQGSEA.